The clone carrying this TCR beta chain has just a few counts. Its specificity is not known. Other DNA sequences from this sample encode an identical CDR3 as well. This entry is derived from a study of shared clonotypes between healthy human individuals. Study-wide results and caveats: Across subsets, estimated richness was generally greater for naive than for memory populations. Even with large depth, rarefaction showed that sorted-subset sequencing was incomplete.

Using approximately 200 ng DNA, around 30,000 T cell genomes, the sorted-subset replicate PCRs were run. Here immunoSEQ multiplex PCR was the method, and the copy in TCRdb shows in-frame clones only, minus some. Among approximately 1.1 million clones listed, approximately 80% were seen once. CD4+ cells underwent separation, giving CD45RA+ naive and CD45RA-negative memory subsets. This receptor was obtained from a man between 18 and 35 years old in good health. Some clones in this sample may be carry-over from other donors' samples. The source material was memory CD4+ T cells from PBMCs. Subset meaning: CD45RA-negative fraction.

In nucleotides, the CDR3 is TGTGCCAGCAGTTTGACCGGCTCCTACAATGAGCAGTTCTTC. It yields the protein CASSLTGSYNEQFF. The V call is TRBV28, the J call TRBJ2-1; D unresolved. V gave up 3 bases and J gave up 0 bases, with 6 bases separating them. This CDR3 is built from 14 residues. Germline values: CDR1 MDHEN, CDR2 SYDVKM.